These 21 T cell receptor beta chains were all obtained from the same sample, sequenced in a study of blood T cell repertoires in COVID-19. This table comes from immunoSEQ multiplex PCR, and its TCRdb copy is limited to in-frame clones, with some not included. The sample contains approximately 310,000 clones, 85% of which appear only once. Input material: PBMCs or T cells enriched from blood (not recorded which). These receptors were taken from a woman between 25 and 40 years old who had been exposed to COVID-19.

This clone is a singleton in its sample. The chain has TRBV14 and TRBJ2-7; TRBD2 matches at 8 bases. Germline V gene sequence: CDR1 SGHDN, CDR2 FVKESK. The J segment lost 6 bases and the V segment lost 0 bases, leaving 4 bases of the junction unmatched. This CDR3 has 14 residues. CDR3 sequence: CASSQDGTRREQYF. The CDR3 bases are TGTGCCAGCAGCCAAGACGGGACTAGACGCGAGCAGTACTTC.

The genes are TRBV28 and TRBJ2-7, with 8 bases that match TRBD2. Germline V CDR1 and CDR2: MDHEN, SYDVKM. The CDR3 consists of 15 residues. After removal of 5 bases from V and 7 bases from J, the junction contained 13 bases not matched to a gene. DNA for the CDR3: TGTGCCAGCAGTATTCCGGGACTAGTTCTCGGGGAGCAGTACTTC. Its protein is CASSIPGLVLGEQYF.

The rearrangement links TRBV19 to TRBJ1-3; a possible D gene is TRBD1 (6 bases). This CDR3 contains 16 residues. CDR1 and CDR2 (germline): LNHDA, SQIVND (reference sequence). The V end was cut by 6 bases, the J end by 0 bases, with 15 bases between. The CDR3 coding sequence is TGTGCCAGTAGCAGTCCCCAGGGGAACTCTGGAAACACCATATATTTT. Its translation: CASSSPQGNSGNTIYF.

The CDR3 DNA follows: TGTGCCAGCAGACGAGCGGGAGGGCCGAGAAATGAGCAGTTCTTC. This translates into CASRRAGGPRNEQFF. The gene calls are TRBV5-4 and TRBJ2-1, with TRBD2 identical over 10 bases. The CDR3 has 15 residues. Germline values: CDR1 SGHNT, CDR2 YYREEE (reference sequence). The V and J ends lost 5 bases and 7 bases, in that order; junction bases with no gene match: 9.

The gene calls are TRBV15 and TRBJ1-5, with unresolved D. CDR3 length equals 15 residues. Trimming pared 1 base from V and 0 bases from J, leaving 7 bases between. Germline values: CDR1 LNHNV, CDR2 YYDKDF (reference sequence). The CDR3 coding sequence is TGTGCCACCAGCAGAGGCGGTTATAGCAATCAGCCCCAGCATTTT. Translating it yields CATSRGGYSNQPQHF.

The chain is built from TRBV12-3 or TRBV12-4 and TRBJ1-5, with D maybe TRBD1 (6 bases). V dropped 6 bases and J dropped 12 bases, with 18 bases sitting between them. This CDR3 is 13 amino acids long. In nucleotides, the CDR3 is TGTGCCAGCAGACCAACGACAGGTAACCTCCAGCATTTT. As protein: CASRPTTGNLQHF.

This CDR3 is CASSQEGPGTGELFF. DNA for the CDR3: TGTGCCAGCAGCCAAGAAGGTCCGGGGACCGGGGAGCTGTTTTTT. The chain uses TRBV4-2 and TRBJ2-2, with a possible D match to TRBD2 (5 bases). This CDR3 contains 15 residues. CDR1 and CDR2 (germline): LGHNA, YNFKEQ. V lost 0 bases and J 5 bases, leaving 10 bases between the germline ends.

This chain joins TRBV6-2 or TRBV6-3 and TRBJ1-6; D call uncertain. Trimming removed 3 bases from V and 6 bases from J, with 15 bases in between. Germline CDR1 and CDR2: MNHEY and SVGEGT. The CDR3 is made up of 16 amino acids. CDR3 region: CASSYTTGLANSPLHF. DNA of the CDR3: TGTGCCAGCAGTTATACGACGGGTCTGGCTAATTCACCCCTCCACTTT.

This chain joins TRBV7-2 and TRBJ2-3; TRBD2 agrees at 11 bases. The CDR3 sequence is 16 residues long. J lost 2 bases, V lost 3 bases, and 4 bases had no gene match. Looked up from germline, CDR1 is SGHTA and CDR2 is FQGNSA. This chain's CDR3 is CASSFRLAGTTDTQYF. The CDR3 DNA is TGTGCCAGCAGCTTCCGACTAGCGGGGACCACAGATACGCAGTATTTT.

The chain couples TRBV7-2 to TRBJ1-2; 9 bases are a match to TRBD1. The V and J ends lost 3 bases and 7 bases, in that order; junction bases with no gene match: 6. Germline V gene data show CDR1 as SGHTA and CDR2 as FQGNSA. The length of the CDR3 is 14 residues. CDR3 DNA sequence: TGTGCCAGCAGCTTGTGGGACAGGGTATCTGGCTACACCTTC. Protein: CASSLWDRVSGYTF.

This chain links TRBV2 with TRBJ2-7; weak D call: TRBD1 (6 bases). V dropped 7 bases and J dropped 0 bases, with 16 bases sitting between them. From germline, CDR1 is SNHLY and CDR2 FYNNEI. The CDR3 runs to 15 residues. CDR3 sequence reads: CASTRTVEISYEQYF. The CDR3 DNA is TGTGCCAGCACTCGGACAGTTGAGATCTCCTACGAGCAGTACTTC.

This clone has just one count. This chain connects TRBV15 to TRBJ2-1, with D possibly being TRBD2 (7 bases). CDR3 size: 16 residues. Germline CDR1 is LNHNV and CDR2 is YYDKDF (reference sequence). V was clipped by 5 bases and J by 3 bases, with 17 bases between them. CDR3 DNA: TGTGCCACCAGCCGGATAAGGGGGGGGGACTACAATGAGCAGTTCTTC. Amino acid sequence: CATSRIRGGDYNEQFF.

The CDR3 nucleotides read TGTGCCAGCAGCCCAGGGGGTATAGGTCTACACGAGCAGTACTTC. Protein product: CASSPGGIGLHEQYF. The chain links TRBV7-6 to TRBJ2-7; 7 bases align to TRBD1. V lost 5 bases, J lost 5 bases, and 12 bases stayed unmatched. The CDR3 has 15 amino acids. The germline CDR1 and CDR2 sequences are SGHVS and FNYEAQ.

The chain recombines TRBV9 with TRBJ2-3; 9 bases agree with TRBD2. CDR3 length: 15 residues. Germline V gene sequence: CDR1 SGDLS, CDR2 YYNGEE. V was pared by 4 bases and J by 7 bases, with 10 bases of the junction left unmatched. This CDR3 is CASSSNAGGYHTQYF. DNA for the CDR3: TGTGCCAGCAGCTCTAACGCGGGGGGGTATCATACGCAGTATTTT.

The V call is TRBV18, the J call TRBJ2-3; 7 bases map to TRBD2. V dropped 1 base and J dropped 2; count of bases not matched to a gene: 3. This CDR3 has 15 residues. The germline gives CDR1 KGHSH, CDR2 LQKENI. In DNA form, the CDR3 reads TGTGCCAGCTCACCACTAGCGGGTTCCACAGATACGCAGTATTTT. Translated, it gives CASSPLAGSTDTQYF.

The chain couples TRBV5-1 to TRBJ2-1; D remains unclear. Trimming removed 0 bases at V and 3 bases at J, with 10 bases between. Germline loops: CDR1 SGHRS, CDR2 YFSETQ. This CDR3 spans 15 amino acids. CDR3 amino acids: CASSLGLEVYNEQFF. The CDR3 region has the DNA TGCGCCAGCAGCTTGGGGCTAGAGGTCTACAATGAGCAGTTCTTC.

The rearrangement links TRBV4-3 to TRBJ1-1; TRBD1 matches 7 bases. V was pared by 3 bases and J by 3 bases, with 7 bases of the junction left unmatched. The CDR3 length is 15 residues. Germline V gives CDR1 LGHNA, CDR2 YSLEER. In nucleotides, the CDR3 is TGCGCCAGCAGCCAGGCTAGGGGGCTGGACACTGAAGCTTTCTTT. This gives the protein CASSQARGLDTEAFF.

This chain joins TRBV3-1 (or the pseudogene TRBV3-2) and TRBJ1-1; tentative D call: TRBD1 (5 bases). This CDR3 has 14 amino acids. Germline V gives CDR1 LGHDT, CDR2 YNNKEL (reference sequence). V was clipped by 0 bases and J by 10 bases, with 15 bases between them. CDR3 sequence reads: CASSQEIGHHLAFF. The CDR3 nucleotides are TGTGCCAGCAGCCAAGAAATAGGACATCATTTAGCTTTCTTT.

This clone showed up just a few times. The rearrangement uses TRBV15 and TRBJ1-2; a weak D match, TRBD1 (5 bases). From germline, CDR1 is LNHNV and CDR2 YYDKDF (reference sequence). V shed 3 bases and J shed 2 bases, with 10 bases lying between them. The CDR3 runs 14 residues. CDR3 in DNA: TGTGCCACCAGCAGTCGGGGGGGAAACTATGGCTACACCTTC. Translated, it gives CATSSRGGNYGYTF.

The V and J genes are TRBV19 and TRBJ2-1; 15 nucleotides match TRBD2. Germline CDR1 and CDR2: LNHDA and SQIVND (reference sequence). Germline trimming cut 7 bases from V and 7 bases from J; bases unmatched to any gene: 8. The CDR3 runs to 16 residues. The CDR3 nucleotides read TGTGCCAGTACCGACCGGACTAGCGGGGGGGCGAATGAGCAGTTCTTC. Translation: CASTDRTSGGANEQFF.

The chain combines TRBV25-1 with TRBJ1-2; D gene unclear. Germline CDR1 MGHDK, CDR2 SYGVNS. Trimming removed 6 bases from V and 8 bases from J, with 16 bases in between. This CDR3 has 13 amino acids. Written as DNA, the CDR3 is TGTGCCAGCAGGGCCGATGTATCGCGGGGCTACACCTTC. It is translated as CASRADVSRGYTF.